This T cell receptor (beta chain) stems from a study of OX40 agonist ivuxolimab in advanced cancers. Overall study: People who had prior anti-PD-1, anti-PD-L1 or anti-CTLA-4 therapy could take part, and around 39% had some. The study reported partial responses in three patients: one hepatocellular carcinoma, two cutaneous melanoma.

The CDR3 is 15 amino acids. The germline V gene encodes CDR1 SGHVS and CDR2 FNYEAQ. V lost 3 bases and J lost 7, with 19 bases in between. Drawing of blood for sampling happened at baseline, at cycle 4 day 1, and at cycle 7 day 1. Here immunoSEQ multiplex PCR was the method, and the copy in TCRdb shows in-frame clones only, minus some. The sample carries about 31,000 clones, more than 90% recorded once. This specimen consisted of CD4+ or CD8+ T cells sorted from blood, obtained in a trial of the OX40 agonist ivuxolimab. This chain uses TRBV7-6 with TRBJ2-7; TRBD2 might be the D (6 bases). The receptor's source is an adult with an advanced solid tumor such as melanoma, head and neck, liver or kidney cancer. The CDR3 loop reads CASSLGGVAGGEQYF. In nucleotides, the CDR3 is TGTGCCAGCAGCTTGGGCGGGGTGGCAGGTGGAGAGCAGTACTTC.